This TCR beta chain was sequenced during a study of blood T cell repertoires in COVID-19. As for the study in general: Whether acute or convalescent, the COVID-19 samples came from the United States, Italy and Spain. From T cells, B-cell-depleted T cells, or PBMCs came the material, which was cDNA or gDNA.

Patients at the Seattle site were enrolled during active infection and followed longitudinally. This clone was observed a few times. The CDR3 is made up of 17 amino acids. V was clipped by 2 bases and J by 4 bases, with 17 bases between them. Germline values: CDR1 SGHTA, CDR2 FQGNSA. Produced via immunoSEQ multiplex PCR; TCRdb's table is partial and in-frame only. This table holds 150,000 to 200,000 clones, 82% found once. The V and J genes are TRBV7-2 and TRBJ2-2, with D possibly being TRBD1 (6 bases). Sequenced: peripheral blood. This sequence originates from an older woman with COVID-19, enrolled during active disease. The CDR3 DNA reads TGTGCCAGCAGCTTAAGTGGTCAGGGGCCTCTCACCGGGGAGCTGTTTTTT. This encodes CASSLSGQGPLTGELFF.